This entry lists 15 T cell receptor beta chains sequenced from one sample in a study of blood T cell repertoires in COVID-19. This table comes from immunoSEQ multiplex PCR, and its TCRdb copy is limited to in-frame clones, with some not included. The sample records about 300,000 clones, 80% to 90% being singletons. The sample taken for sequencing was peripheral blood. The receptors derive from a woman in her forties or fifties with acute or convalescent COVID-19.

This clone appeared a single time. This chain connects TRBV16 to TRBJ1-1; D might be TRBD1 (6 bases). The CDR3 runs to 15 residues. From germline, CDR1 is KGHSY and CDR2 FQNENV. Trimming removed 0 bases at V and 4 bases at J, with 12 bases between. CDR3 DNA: TGTGCCAGCAGCCAATCGGCAGGGGACGGCACTGAAGCTTTCTTT. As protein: CASSQSAGDGTEAFF.

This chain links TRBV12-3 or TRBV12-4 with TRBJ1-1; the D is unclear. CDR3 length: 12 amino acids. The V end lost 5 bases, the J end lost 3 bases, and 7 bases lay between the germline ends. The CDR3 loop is CASSPSYTEAFF. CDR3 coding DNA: TGTGCCAGCAGTCCGAGTTACACTGAAGCTTTCTTT.

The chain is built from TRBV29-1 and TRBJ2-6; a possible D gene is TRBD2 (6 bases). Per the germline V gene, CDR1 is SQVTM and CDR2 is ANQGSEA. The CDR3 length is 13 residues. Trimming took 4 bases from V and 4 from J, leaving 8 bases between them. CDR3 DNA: TGCAGCGTTGGGAGGGAAGGGGCCAACGTCCTGACTTTC. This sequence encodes CSVGREGANVLTF.

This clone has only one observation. The CDR3 DNA reads as TGCGCCAGCAGCTTGGTTGGACAGGCCTACAATGAGCAGTTCTTC. Translation: CASSLVGQAYNEQFF. The rearrangement links TRBV5-1 to TRBJ2-1; TRBD1 matches 7 bases. The CDR3 consists of 15 residues. The germline V gene encodes CDR1 SGHRS and CDR2 YFSETQ. V trimming: 0 bases; J trimming: 2 bases; junction bases outside the gene matches: 2.

As DNA, the CDR3 is TGTGCCACCAGTGATTCGGGTAGCCGCACAGATACGCAGTATTTT. This gives the protein CATSDSGSRTDTQYF. The rearrangement links TRBV24-1 to TRBJ2-3, with unresolved D. The CDR3 totals 15 residues. V was pared by 2 bases and J by 1 base, with 9 bases between. Germline V gives CDR1 KGHDR, CDR2 SFDVKD.

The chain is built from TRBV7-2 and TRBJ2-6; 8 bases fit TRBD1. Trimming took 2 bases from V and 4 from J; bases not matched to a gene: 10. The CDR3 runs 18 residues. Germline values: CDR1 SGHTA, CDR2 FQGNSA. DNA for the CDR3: TGTGCCAGCAGCTTAAGGGACAGGCCTTCTGGGGGGGCCAACGTCCTGACTTTC. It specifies CASSLRDRPSGGANVLTF.

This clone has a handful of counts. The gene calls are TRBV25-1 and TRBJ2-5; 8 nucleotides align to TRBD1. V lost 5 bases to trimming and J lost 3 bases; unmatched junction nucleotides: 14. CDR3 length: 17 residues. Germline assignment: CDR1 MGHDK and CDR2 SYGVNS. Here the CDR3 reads CASSPFSGGAGEETQYF. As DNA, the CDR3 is TGTGCCAGCAGTCCTTTCTCAGGGGGCGCAGGGGAAGAGACCCAGTACTTC.

The CDR3 sequence is CASSSTRHRSYEQYF. In DNA form, the CDR3 reads TGTGCCAGCAGCTCGACTAGACACCGGTCCTACGAGCAGTACTTC. The chain uses TRBV7-9 and TRBJ2-7; D is possibly TRBD2 (6 bases). Germline V lookup: CDR1 SEHNR, CDR2 FQNEAQ (reference sequence). Trimming cost V 4 bases and J 1 base, with 14 bases left between them. The CDR3 runs 15 residues.

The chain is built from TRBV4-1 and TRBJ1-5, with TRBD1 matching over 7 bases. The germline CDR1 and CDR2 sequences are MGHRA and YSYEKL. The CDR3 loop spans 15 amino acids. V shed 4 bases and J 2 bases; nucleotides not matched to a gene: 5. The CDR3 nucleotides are TGCGCCAGCAGCCTAGGGGGCGCGGGCAATCAGCCCCAGCATTTT. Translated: CASSLGGAGNQPQHF.

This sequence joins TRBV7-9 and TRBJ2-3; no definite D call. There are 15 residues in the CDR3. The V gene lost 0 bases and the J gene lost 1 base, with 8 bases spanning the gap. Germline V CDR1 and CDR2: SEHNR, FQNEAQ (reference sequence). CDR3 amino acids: CASSLARVGTDTQYF. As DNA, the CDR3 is TGTGCCAGCAGCTTAGCCCGGGTGGGCACAGATACGCAGTATTTT.

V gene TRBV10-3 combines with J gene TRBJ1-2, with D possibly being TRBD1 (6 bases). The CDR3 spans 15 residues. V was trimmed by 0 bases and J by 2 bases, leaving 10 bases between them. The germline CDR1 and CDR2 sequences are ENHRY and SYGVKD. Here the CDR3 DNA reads TGTGCCATCAGTGAGTCAAGGGACACAAACTATGGCTACACCTTC. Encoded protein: CAISESRDTNYGYTF.

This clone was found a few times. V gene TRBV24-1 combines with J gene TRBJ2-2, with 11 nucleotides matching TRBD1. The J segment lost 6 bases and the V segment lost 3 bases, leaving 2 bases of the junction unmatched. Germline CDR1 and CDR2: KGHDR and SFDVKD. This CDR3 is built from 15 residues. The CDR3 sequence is CATSDRDRGSGELFF. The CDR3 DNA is TGTGCCACCAGTGATCGGGACAGGGGGTCCGGGGAGCTGTTTTTT.

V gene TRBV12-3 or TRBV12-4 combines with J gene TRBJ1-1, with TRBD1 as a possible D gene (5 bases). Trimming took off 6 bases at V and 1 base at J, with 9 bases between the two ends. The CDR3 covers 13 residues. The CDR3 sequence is CASRRQGNTEAFF. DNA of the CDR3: TGTGCCAGCAGGAGGCAGGGGAACACTGAAGCTTTCTTT.

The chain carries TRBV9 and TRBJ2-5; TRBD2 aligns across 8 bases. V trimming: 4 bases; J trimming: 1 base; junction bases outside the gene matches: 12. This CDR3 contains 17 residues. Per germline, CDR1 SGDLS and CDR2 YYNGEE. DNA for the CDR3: TGTGCCAGCAGCCCCACCCAGCAGCGGGGGAGCCAAGAGACCCAGTACTTC. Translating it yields CASSPTQQRGSQETQYF.

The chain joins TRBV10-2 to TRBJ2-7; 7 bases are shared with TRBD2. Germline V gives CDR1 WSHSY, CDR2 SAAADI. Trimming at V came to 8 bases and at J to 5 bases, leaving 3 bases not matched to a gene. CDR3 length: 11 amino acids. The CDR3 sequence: CASRRGDEQYF. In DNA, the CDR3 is TGCGCCAGCCGACGGGGGGACGAGCAGTACTTC.